A single sample gave rise to the 30 T cell receptor beta chains below, sequenced in a study of blood T cell repertoires in COVID-19. The table came from immunoSEQ multiplex PCR; TCRdb's copy has only in-frame clones and leaves some out. This sample has approximately 93,000 clones, with 80% to 90% found just once. The sample was peripheral blood. Receptors were obtained from a man aged 45-60 years with active or convalescent COVID-19.

The V call is TRBV4-3, the J call TRBJ2-1, with TRBD2 matching over 7 bases. V shed 0 bases, J shed 6 bases, and the junction held 11 bases outside the gene matches. The CDR3 loop spans 17 amino acids. The V gene's germline CDR1 is LGHNA and CDR2 YSLEER. The CDR3 DNA follows: TGCGCCAGCAGCCAAGAATCGCGGGACTATCCGATCAATGAGCAGTTCTTC. The encoded protein is CASSQESRDYPINEQFF.

The rearrangement joins TRBV5-1 to TRBJ2-1; 9 bases map to TRBD2. CDR3 size: 14 residues. Trimming removed 5 bases from V and 6 bases from J; junction bases left unmatched: 6. From germline, CDR1 is SGHRS and CDR2 YFSETQ. The CDR3 DNA reads as TGCGCCAGCAGAACCGGGACTAGCATCAATGAGCAGTTCTTC. Translated: CASRTGTSINEQFF.

The chain recombines TRBV5-1 with TRBJ2-4, with D possibly TRBD2 on 6 matching bases. Looked up from germline, CDR1 is SGHRS and CDR2 is YFSETQ. Trimming shortened V by 0 bases and J by 8 bases, and 12 bases separated the two germline ends. This CDR3 comprises 14 residues. Here the CDR3 DNA reads TGCGCCAGCAGCTTGGCCGGAGGGGCAGACATTCAGTACTTC. Translation: CASSLAGGADIQYF.

The J gene is TRBJ2-5, the V gene TRBV28; weak D call: TRBD2 (6 bases). The CDR3 consists of 14 residues. Trimming removed 3 bases from V and 1 base from J, with 9 bases in between. The V gene's germline CDR1 is MDHEN and CDR2 SYDVKM. CDR3 bases: TGTGCCAGCAGTTTTAGGGACTTCCAAGAGACCCAGTACTTC. Its protein product is CASSFRDFQETQYF.

The chain joins TRBV5-6 to TRBJ1-2, with D possibly being TRBD1 (6 bases). In germline, CDR1 is SGHDT, CDR2 YYEEEE. The CDR3 is 13 residues long. The V gene lost 0 bases and the J gene lost 3 bases, with 6 bases spanning the gap. The CDR3 loop is CASSLDRDYGYTF. The CDR3 DNA reads TGTGCCAGCAGCTTGGACAGGGACTATGGCTACACCTTC.

This rearrangement joins TRBV5-4 to TRBJ1-2, with 7 nucleotides matching TRBD1. The CDR3 is 14 amino acids. J was trimmed by 4 bases and V by 4 bases; bases with no gene match: 7. The germline gives CDR1 SGHNT, CDR2 YYREEE (reference sequence). The CDR3 sequence is CASSLGGAGYGYTF. The CDR3 region has the DNA TGTGCCAGCAGCCTAGGGGGCGCCGGCTATGGCTACACCTTC.

CDR3 in amino acids: CASSLSQGSNQPQHF. DNA for the CDR3: TGTGCCAGCAGCTTATCACAGGGAAGCAATCAGCCCCAGCATTTT. V is TRBV11-2 and J is TRBJ1-5; the D gene is possibly TRBD1 (6 bases). CDR1 and CDR2 (germline): SGHAT, FQNNGV. The CDR3 is 15 residues long. V shed 2 bases and J shed 1 base, with 9 bases lying between them.

The V and J genes are TRBV6-5 and TRBJ2-5; 8 bases fit TRBD1. V dropped 6 bases and J dropped 4; count of bases not matched to a gene: 10. Germline V lookup: CDR1 MNHEY, CDR2 SVGAGI. The CDR3 runs to 15 residues. CDR3 in DNA: TGTGCCAGCAGCACGGACAGGGTGCTAGGAGAGACCCAGTACTTC. Protein sequence: CASSTDRVLGETQYF.

The V gene is TRBV15, the J gene TRBJ2-7; TRBD1 aligns across 10 bases. The CDR3 spans 14 residues. The junction had 5 bases not matched to a gene; V was cut back by 4 bases and J by 5 bases. Per germline, CDR1 LNHNV and CDR2 YYDKDF (reference sequence). The CDR3 sequence: CATSKPGTGDEQYF. DNA of the CDR3: TGTGCCACCAGCAAGCCCGGGACAGGGGACGAGCAGTACTTC.

This clone occurred once. The chain has TRBV24-1 and TRBJ2-7; TRBD2 might be the D (7 bases). The CDR3 is 13 amino acids. Trimming cost V 6 bases and J 5 bases, with 13 bases left between them. In germline, CDR1 is KGHDR, CDR2 SFDVKD. The CDR3 loop reads CATSPGGRDEQYF. The CDR3 DNA is TGTGCCACCAGTCCCGGGGGGCGCGACGAGCAGTACTTC.

The chain recombines TRBV2 with TRBJ2-1; D perhaps matches TRBD2 (5 bases). Trimming took 1 base from V and 1 from J, leaving 8 bases between them. Germline CDR1 SNHLY, CDR2 FYNNEI. This CDR3 region has 15 residues. In nucleotides, the CDR3 is TGTGCCAGCAGTGAAGGCGGGCCTTCCTACAATGAGCAGTTCTTC. Amino acids: CASSEGGPSYNEQFF.

This clone was observed a few times. V is TRBV2 and J is TRBJ2-7; D is unresolved. Germline CDR1 SNHLY, CDR2 FYNNEI. CDR3 length: 12 amino acids. V was shortened by 10 bases and J by 0 bases, with 10 bases between the two germline ends. The CDR3 protein is CATRIVSYEQYF. CDR3 nucleotide sequence: TGTGCCACACGAATAGTCTCCTACGAGCAGTACTTC.

The chain is built from TRBV5-6 and TRBJ2-3; TRBD2 agrees at 11 bases. The V gene end was trimmed by 0 bases and the J gene end by 8 bases; junction bases not matched to a gene: 8. There are 16 residues in the CDR3. Looked up from germline, CDR1 is SGHDT and CDR2 is YYEEEE. DNA of the CDR3: TGTGCCAGCAGCTTGGTCGTAGCGGGGGGGTCTAGTACGCAGTATTTT. This encodes CASSLVVAGGSSTQYF.

This clone was picked up one time. The chain has TRBV19 and TRBJ2-5; possible D gene TRBD2, 6 bases. Germline CDR1 LNHDA, CDR2 SQIVND (reference sequence). V lost 6 bases to trimming and J lost 4 bases, with 15 bases between them. The length of the CDR3 is 14 residues. This CDR3 is CASRDRRAGETQYF. CDR3 coding DNA: TGTGCCAGTAGGGACCGGAGGGCCGGAGAGACCCAGTACTTC.

The table lists this clone with a few counts. The chain carries TRBV3-1 (or the pseudogene TRBV3-2) and TRBJ2-2, with 7 bases lining up with TRBD2. Germline CDR1 and CDR2: LGHDT and YNNKEL (reference sequence). The CDR3 totals 15 residues. V lost 1 base to trimming and J lost 6 bases; unmatched junction nucleotides: 5. This chain's CDR3 is CASSQGGGRAGELFF. CDR3 coding DNA: TGTGCCAGCAGCCAAGGGGGAGGGCGCGCCGGGGAGCTGTTTTTT.

The CDR3 nucleotides are TGTGCCAGCAGCCTAGGGGGCTTCGATGAGCAGTTCTTC. Translating it yields CASSLGGFDEQFF. The chain combines TRBV7-8 with TRBJ2-1, with 7 bases aligning to TRBD1. In germline, CDR1 is SGHVS, CDR2 FQNEAQ. The CDR3 consists of 13 residues. V was clipped by 5 bases and J by 8 bases; unmatched bases: 6.

The J gene is TRBJ2-3, the V gene TRBV30; D perhaps matches TRBD1 (7 bases). This CDR3 spans 16 amino acids. Germline assignment: CDR1 GTSNPN and CDR2 SVGIG (reference sequence). Between the trimmed V and J ends, which lost 0 bases and 1 base, there was a span of 14 bases. For the CDR3, the DNA is TGTGCCTGGAGTGTACGAGGGGGCGGGGGCACAGATACGCAGTATTTT. Translated: CAWSVRGGGGTDTQYF.

V and J are TRBV4-1 and TRBJ1-5, with TRBD1 as a possible D gene (6 bases). Germline V gene data show CDR1 as MGHRA and CDR2 as YSYEKL. Trimming cost V 0 bases and J 6 bases, with 15 bases left between them. There are 16 residues in the CDR3. The CDR3 DNA sequence: TGCGCCAGCAGCCAAGAAGTCGGGGGGCGCGGTCAGCCCCAGCATTTT. Its protein product is CASSQEVGGRGQPQHF.

This chain links TRBV7-2 with TRBJ1-3; D is unclear. Trimming removed 5 bases from V and 4 bases from J, with 15 bases in between. CDR1 and CDR2 (germline): SGHTA, FQGNSA. The CDR3 covers 15 residues. CDR3 sequence: CASSPRPLQGNTIYF. The DNA for the CDR3 is TGTGCCAGCAGCCCGCGGCCTCTTCAGGGAAACACCATATATTTT. Full variable domain (rest looked up from reference TRBV7-2 and TRBJ1-3): GAGVSQSPSNKVTEKGKDVELRCDPISGHTALYWYRQSLGQGLEFLIYFQGNSAPDKSGLPSDRFSAERTGGSVSTLTIQRTQQEDSAVYLCASSPRPLQGNTIYFGEGSWLTVV.

The V call is TRBV7-6, the J call TRBJ1-4; 9 positions agree with TRBD1. The germline V gene encodes CDR1 SGHVS and CDR2 FNYEAQ. Trimming cost V 5 bases and J 4 bases; bases outside gene matches: 11. This CDR3 is built from 17 residues. The CDR3 DNA follows: TGTGCCAGCAGCCCCCGTCTACAGGGGGCAAGTAATGAAAAACTGTTTTTT. Translation: CASSPRLQGASNEKLFF.

CDR3 nucleotides: TGTGCCAGCAGTTATCTGGGGGGACAAGAGACCCAGTACTTC. This translates into CASSYLGGQETQYF. The chain carries TRBV6-6 and TRBJ2-5; possible D gene TRBD2, 6 bases. Trimming cost V 3 bases and J 2 bases, with 10 bases left between them. Germline CDR1 MNHNY, CDR2 SVGAGI (reference sequence). This CDR3 region has 14 residues.

In its sample, this clone was seen once. The chain joins TRBV7-9 to TRBJ2-5, with 12 nucleotides matching TRBD2. Germline V gene sequence: CDR1 SEHNR, CDR2 FQNEAQ (reference sequence). Trimming at V came to 5 bases and at J to 2 bases, leaving 6 bases not matched to a gene. CDR3 length: 16 residues. The CDR3 DNA sequence: TGTGCCAGCAGCACTACCGGGACTAGCGGGCAAGAGACCCAGTACTTC. Protein sequence: CASSTTGTSGQETQYF.

V usage is TRBV7-2 and J usage is TRBJ1-1; 7 nucleotides agree with TRBD1. With 3 bases clipped from V and 2 bases from J, the junction kept 3 bases outside the gene matches. CDR1 is SGHTA and CDR2 is FQGNSA in the germline V gene. The CDR3 runs 14 residues. The CDR3 DNA sequence: TGTGCCAGCAGCTTGACAGGGATCAACACTGAAGCTTTCTTT. Its protein product is CASSLTGINTEAFF.

This sequence joins TRBV2 and TRBJ2-7; possible D gene TRBD1, 7 bases. The CDR3 contains 14 residues. Deletions cut 7 bases from V and 3 bases from J, with 16 bases between. Germline-derived CDR1 and CDR2 are SNHLY and FYNNEI. The CDR3 loop reads CASTRGTASYEQYF. CDR3 nucleotides: TGTGCCAGCACTCGCGGGACAGCAAGCTACGAGCAGTACTTC.

CDR3 DNA: TGTGCTAGTGGAGTCGGGGGAGGAAACACCATATATTTT. The encoded protein is CASGVGGGNTIYF. This chain joins TRBV12-5 and TRBJ1-3; tentative D call: TRBD1 (5 bases). V shed 6 bases and J shed 4 bases, with 10 bases lying between them. There are 13 residues in the CDR3. CDR1 and CDR2 from the germline V gene are LGHNT and FRNRAP. Full variable domain (missing parts from reference TRBV12-5 and TRBJ1-3): DARVTQTPRHKVTEMGQEVTMRCQPILGHNTVFWYRQTMMQGLELLAYFRNRAPLDDSGMPKDRFSAEMPDATLATLKIQPSEPRDSAVYFCASGVGGGNTIYFGEGSWLTVV.

This chain links TRBV5-1 with TRBJ2-1, with 7 nucleotides matching TRBD2. Germline values: CDR1 SGHRS, CDR2 YFSETQ. This CDR3 contains 15 residues. J was trimmed by 3 bases and V by 6 bases; bases with no gene match: 9. The CDR3 coding sequence is TGCGCCAGCACGAATACCGGGGACTACTACAATGAGCAGTTCTTC. It encodes CASTNTGDYYNEQFF.

Here the CDR3 DNA reads TGTGCCAGCAGCTCCCTGGTGAGGGCATCCTACGAGCAGTACTTC. Its protein is CASSSLVRASYEQYF. The chain has TRBV5-6 and TRBJ2-7; weak D call: TRBD2 (5 bases). The V and J ends lost 3 bases and 1 base respectively, with 14 bases between them. Germline-derived CDR1 and CDR2 are SGHDT and YYEEEE. The CDR3 is 15 residues long.

The chain links TRBV5-6 to TRBJ1-6; TRBD1 aligns across 7 bases. This CDR3 has 16 amino acids. Germline lookup yields CDR1 SGHDT and CDR2 YYEEEE. Trimming removed 2 bases from V and 3 bases from J; junction bases left unmatched: 5. CDR3: CASSFGQALYNSPLHF. The CDR3 DNA reads TGTGCCAGCAGCTTTGGACAGGCCCTCTATAATTCACCCCTCCACTTT.

This clone has a single count. This rearrangement joins TRBV9 to TRBJ2-3; D unresolved. The germline V gene encodes CDR1 SGDLS and CDR2 YYNGEE. CDR3 length: 15 residues. Trimming cost V 0 bases and J 5 bases, with 13 bases left between them. CDR3 in amino acids: CASSVVANFQDTQYF. For the CDR3, the DNA is TGTGCCAGCAGCGTAGTCGCGAACTTTCAAGATACGCAGTATTTT.

V is TRBV4-3 and J is TRBJ2-3; 7 positions agree with TRBD2. Germline CDR1 reads LGHNA; CDR2 reads YSLEER. J was trimmed by 1 base and V by 4 bases; bases with no gene match: 5. There are 15 residues in the CDR3. The CDR3 is CASSLQRGGTDTQYF. CDR3 DNA: TGCGCCAGCAGCCTACAGCGGGGCGGCACAGATACGCAGTATTTT.